These 13 T cell receptor beta chains originate from one sample sequenced in a study of T cells in Graves' hyperthyroidism and ophthalmopathy. Amplified regions were TCR beta CDR3 sequences from RNA transcripts. First-round RT-PCR with HTBI primers amplified the TCR CDR3 region. TCRdb called the multiplex PCR reads again in MiXCR, with one record for every CDR3 protein. The sample holds around 570,000 distinct CDR3 sequences, 15% to 20% seen once. The sample was blood. These receptors originate from a man between 40 and 49 years old with Graves' ophthalmopathy.

This clonotype showed up many times. The chain couples TRBV27 to TRBJ2-3; 13 bases map to TRBD2. Germline V gives CDR1 MNHEY, CDR2 SMNVEV (reference sequence). CDR3 length equals 16 residues. Trimming removed 2 bases from V and 6 bases from J; junction bases left unmatched: 5. CDR3: CASSLGLAGVKDTQYF. DNA of the CDR3: TGTGCCAGCAGTTTAGGACTAGCGGGAGTTAAGGATACGCAGTATTTT.

This sequence joins TRBV20-1 and TRBJ2-1; no reliable D call. The V and J ends lost 5 bases and 3 bases respectively, with 14 bases between them. CDR3 length: 14 residues. Germline V CDR1 and CDR2: DFQATT, SNEGSKA (reference sequence). CDR3 sequence reads: CSAPPRIIYNEQFF. The CDR3 DNA reads TGCAGTGCTCCCCCCCGGATAATCTACAATGAGCAGTTCTTC.

This clonotype showed up many times. The V and J genes are TRBV30 and TRBJ1-2; maybe TRBD1 (5 bases). Germline V gene data show CDR1 as GTSNPN and CDR2 as SVGIG (reference sequence). The V and J ends lost 3 bases and 7 bases respectively, with 15 bases between them. The CDR3 totals 13 residues. The CDR3 bases are TGTGCCTGGAGCCCACATGGGAGGGGTGGCTACACCTTC. Its translation is CAWSPHGRGGYTF.

This sequence joins TRBV5-5 and TRBJ1-2; D not resolved. CDR1 and CDR2 from the germline V gene are SGHKS and YYEKEE (reference sequence). Between the trimmed V and J ends, which lost 1 base and 1 base, there was a span of 11 bases. The CDR3 has 15 amino acids. The CDR3 is CASSLQEGINYGYTF. The CDR3 DNA reads TGTGCCAGCAGCTTGCAAGAAGGCATTAACTATGGCTACACCTTC.

The chain has TRBV5-1 and TRBJ1-4, with D unresolved. The CDR3 totals 14 residues. CDR1 SGHRS and CDR2 YFSETQ come from the germline V gene. V lost 0 bases and J lost 5, with 8 bases in between. DNA for the CDR3: TGCGCCAGCAGCTTGGGAGACGCAAATGAAAAACTGTTTTTT. It codes for CASSLGDANEKLFF.

V gene TRBV12-3 or TRBV12-4 combines with J gene TRBJ1-1; 10 bases align to TRBD1. J lost 11 bases, V lost 8 bases, and 8 bases had no gene match. This CDR3 comprises 12 residues. As DNA, the CDR3 is TGTGCCAGCTCGGGGGACAGGGGAGGCGCTTTCTTT. Protein product: CASSGDRGGAFF.

This sequence joins TRBV6-5 and TRBJ2-3; TRBD1 is a possible D gene (6 bases). There are 17 residues in the CDR3. Germline CDR1 MNHEY, CDR2 SVGAGI. V was trimmed by 0 bases and J by 3 bases, leaving 16 bases between them. The CDR3 region is CASSYSQQGWKTDTQYF. CDR3 bases: TGTGCCAGCAGTTACTCTCAACAGGGTTGGAAGACAGATACGCAGTATTTT.

Ten or more counts support this clonotype. The V gene is TRBV12-3 or TRBV12-4, the J gene TRBJ2-7, with TRBD2 matching over 11 bases. J lost 6 bases, V lost 6 bases, and 4 bases had no gene match. The CDR3 has 13 amino acids. In nucleotides, the CDR3 is TGTGCCAGCAGCTTAACTAGCGGGAGCGAGCAGTACTTC. Translating it yields CASSLTSGSEQYF.

V is TRBV19 and J is TRBJ2-5; D may correspond to TRBD1 or TRBD2 (5 bases each). CDR1 LNHDA and CDR2 SQIVND come from the germline V gene (reference sequence). CDR3 size: 16 residues. V lost 3 bases and J 5 bases, leaving 19 bases between the germline ends. The CDR3 region is CASSMGSGTVSETQYF. The DNA for the CDR3 is TGTGCCAGTAGTATGGGATCAGGGACGGTGAGCGAGACCCAGTACTTC.

To note about this clonotype: A read error may account for a junction end that differs from germline. The chain is built from TRBV3-1 and TRBJ2-5; no definite D call. Germline loops: CDR1 LGHDT, CDR2 YNNKEL (reference sequence). The CDR3 is 11 amino acids. The DNA of the CDR3 is TGTGCCAGCATCCAAGGAGAGACCCAGTACTTC. Translation gives CASIQGETQYF.

V and J are TRBV5-1 and TRBJ2-2; 11 positions agree with TRBD2. The J segment lost 5 bases and the V segment lost 4 bases, leaving 10 bases of the junction unmatched. Germline V gene sequence: CDR1 SGHRS, CDR2 YFSETQ. The CDR3 is 17 residues long. The CDR3 reads CASSAEGLAGFTGELFF. The CDR3 nucleotides read TGCGCCAGCAGCGCCGAAGGACTAGCGGGTTTTACCGGGGAGCTGTTTTTT.

The CDR3 DNA reads as TGTGCCAGCAGCGGGGGACAGGGAGCACGGAACGAGCAGTACTTC. It encodes CASSGGQGARNEQYF. The chain combines TRBV7-8 with TRBJ2-7, with 9 bases matching TRBD1. CDR1 is SGHVS and CDR2 is FQNEAQ in the germline V gene. After removal of 5 bases from V and 5 bases from J, the junction contained 10 bases not matched to a gene. This CDR3 comprises 15 residues.

This clonotype appeared many times. At one end the junction does not follow the germline gene, possibly because of a read error. J is TRBJ2-1 and V is TRBV7-2; D may be TRBD1 (6 bases). Germline lookup yields CDR1 SGHTA and CDR2 FQGNSA. The CDR3 covers 14 residues. CDR3 nucleotide sequence: TGTGCCGGCAGCTACCAAACCTACAGGGTTGAGCAGTTCTTC. It codes for CAGSYQTYRVEQFF.